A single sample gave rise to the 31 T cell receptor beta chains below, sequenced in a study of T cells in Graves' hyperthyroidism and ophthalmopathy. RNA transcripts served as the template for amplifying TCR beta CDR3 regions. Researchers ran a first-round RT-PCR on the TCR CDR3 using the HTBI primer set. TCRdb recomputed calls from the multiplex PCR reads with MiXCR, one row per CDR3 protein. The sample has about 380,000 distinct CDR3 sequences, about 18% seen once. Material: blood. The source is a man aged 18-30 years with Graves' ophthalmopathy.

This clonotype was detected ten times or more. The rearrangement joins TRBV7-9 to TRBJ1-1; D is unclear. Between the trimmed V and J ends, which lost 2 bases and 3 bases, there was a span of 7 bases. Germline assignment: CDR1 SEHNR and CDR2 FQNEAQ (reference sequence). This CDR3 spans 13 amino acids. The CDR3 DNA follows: TGTGCCAGCAGCTTAAAGCGGGACACTGAAGCTTTCTTT. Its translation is CASSLKRDTEAFF.

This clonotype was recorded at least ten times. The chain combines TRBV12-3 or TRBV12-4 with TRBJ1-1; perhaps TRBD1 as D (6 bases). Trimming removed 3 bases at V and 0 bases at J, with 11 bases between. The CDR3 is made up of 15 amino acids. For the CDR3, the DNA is TGTGCCAGCAGTTTGAGCGACAGGATGAACACTGAAGCTTTCTTT. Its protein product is CASSLSDRMNTEAFF.

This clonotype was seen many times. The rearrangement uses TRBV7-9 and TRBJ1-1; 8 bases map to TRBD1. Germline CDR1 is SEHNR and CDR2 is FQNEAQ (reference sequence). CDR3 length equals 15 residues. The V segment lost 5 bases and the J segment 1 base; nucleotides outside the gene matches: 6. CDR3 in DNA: TGTGCCAGCAGCGCCGACAGGGGACCGAACACTGAAGCTTTCTTT. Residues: CASSADRGPNTEAFF.

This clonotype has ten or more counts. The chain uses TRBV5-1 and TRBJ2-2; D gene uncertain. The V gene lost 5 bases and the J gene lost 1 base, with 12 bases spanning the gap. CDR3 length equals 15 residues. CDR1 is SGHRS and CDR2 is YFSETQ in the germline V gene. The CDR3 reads CASRAAGQNTGELFF. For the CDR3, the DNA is TGCGCCAGCAGGGCGGCAGGTCAGAACACCGGGGAGCTGTTTTTT.

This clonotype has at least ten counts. The CDR3: CASSSDSDNTQYF. The CDR3, as DNA: TGTGCCAGCAGTAGCGACAGTGATAATACGCAGTATTTT. The chain combines TRBV6-2 or TRBV6-3 with TRBJ2-3, with a tentative D call TRBD1 (5 bases). The CDR3 runs 13 residues. Germline V CDR1 and CDR2: MNHEY, SVGEGT. V was shortened by 5 bases and J by 7 bases, with 13 bases between the two germline ends.

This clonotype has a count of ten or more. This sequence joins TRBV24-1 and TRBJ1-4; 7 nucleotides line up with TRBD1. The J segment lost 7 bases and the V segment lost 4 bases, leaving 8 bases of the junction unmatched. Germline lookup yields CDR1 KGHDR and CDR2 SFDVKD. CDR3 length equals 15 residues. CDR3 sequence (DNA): TGTGCCACCAGTGAGGGCCAGGGGGAAGGTGAAAAACTGTTTTTT. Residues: CATSEGQGEGEKLFF.

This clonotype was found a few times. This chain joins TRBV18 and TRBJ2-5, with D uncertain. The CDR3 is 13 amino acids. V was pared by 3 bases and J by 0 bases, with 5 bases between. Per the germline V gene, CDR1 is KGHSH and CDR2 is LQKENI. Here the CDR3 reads CASSPSYQETQYF. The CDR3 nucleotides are TGTGCCAGCTCACCCTCGTACCAAGAGACCCAGTACTTC.

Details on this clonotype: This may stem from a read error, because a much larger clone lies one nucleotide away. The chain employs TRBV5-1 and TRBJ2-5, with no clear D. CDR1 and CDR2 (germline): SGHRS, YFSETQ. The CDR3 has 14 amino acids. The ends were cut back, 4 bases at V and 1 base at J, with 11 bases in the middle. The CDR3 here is CASSPSAAQETQYF. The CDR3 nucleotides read TGCGCCAGCAGCCCTAGTGCTGCCCAAGAGACCCAGTACTTC.

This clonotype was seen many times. DNA for the CDR3: TGTGCCAGCAGTCCTCCAGCCAAGGAAGCTTTCTTT. This sequence encodes CASSPPAKEAFF. V usage is TRBV11-2 and J usage is TRBJ1-1; D uncertain. CDR1 and CDR2 (germline): SGHAT, FQNNGV. V was pared by 6 bases and J by 8 bases, with 13 bases between. CDR3 length equals 12 residues.

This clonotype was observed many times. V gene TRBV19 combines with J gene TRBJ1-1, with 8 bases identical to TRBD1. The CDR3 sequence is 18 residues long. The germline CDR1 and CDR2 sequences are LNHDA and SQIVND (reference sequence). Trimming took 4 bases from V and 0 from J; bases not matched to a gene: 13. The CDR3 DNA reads TGTGCCAGTAGTAAACGGACAGGGAGGACTTCGATGAACACTGAAGCTTTCTTT. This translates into CASSKRTGRTSMNTEAFF.

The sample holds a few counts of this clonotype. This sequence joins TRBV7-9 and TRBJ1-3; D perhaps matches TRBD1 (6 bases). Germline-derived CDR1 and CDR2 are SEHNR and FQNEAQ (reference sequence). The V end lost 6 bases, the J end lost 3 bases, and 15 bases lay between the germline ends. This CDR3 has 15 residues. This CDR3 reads CASRQGWTDGNTIYF. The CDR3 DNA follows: TGTGCCAGCAGGCAGGGGTGGACAGATGGAAACACCATATATTTT.

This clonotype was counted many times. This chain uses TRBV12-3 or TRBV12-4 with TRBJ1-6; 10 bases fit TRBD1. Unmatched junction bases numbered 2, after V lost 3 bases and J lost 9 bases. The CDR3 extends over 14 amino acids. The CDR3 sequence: CASSFRDRGSPLHF. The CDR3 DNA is TGTGCCAGCAGTTTTCGGGACAGGGGTTCACCCCTCCACTTT.

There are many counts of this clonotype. The CDR3 here is CSVEEARGPYEQYF. The CDR3 coding sequence is TGCAGCGTTGAAGAGGCACGGGGTCCCTACGAGCAGTACTTC. The chain carries TRBV29-1 and TRBJ2-7; D possibly corresponds to TRBD2 (5 bases). From germline, CDR1 is SQVTM and CDR2 ANQGSEA. Trimming took 0 bases from V and 2 from J, leaving 11 bases between them. CDR3 length: 14 residues.

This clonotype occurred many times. The CDR3 loop reads CASSATGSGLAYEQYF. CDR3 nucleotide sequence: TGTGCCAGCAGTGCGACGGGGAGCGGGTTGGCCTACGAGCAGTACTTC. The chain recombines TRBV6-8 with TRBJ2-7; tentative D call: TRBD2 (6 bases). Germline-derived CDR1 and CDR2 are MNHGY and SAAAGT. Trimming removed 5 bases from V and 2 bases from J, with 19 bases in between. This CDR3 comprises 16 residues.

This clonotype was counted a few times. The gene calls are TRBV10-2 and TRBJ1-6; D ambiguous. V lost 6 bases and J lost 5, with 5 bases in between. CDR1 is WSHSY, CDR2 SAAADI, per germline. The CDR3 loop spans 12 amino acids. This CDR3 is CASSFDNSPLHF. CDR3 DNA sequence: TGCGCCAGCAGCTTCGATAATTCACCCCTCCACTTT.

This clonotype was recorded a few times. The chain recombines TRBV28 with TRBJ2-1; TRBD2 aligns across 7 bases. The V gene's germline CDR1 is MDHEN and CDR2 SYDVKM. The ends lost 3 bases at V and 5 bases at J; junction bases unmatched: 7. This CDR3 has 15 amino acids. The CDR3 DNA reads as TGTGCCAGCAGTTTTCTCAGCGGGGCGAACAATGAGCAGTTCTTC. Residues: CASSFLSGANNEQFF.

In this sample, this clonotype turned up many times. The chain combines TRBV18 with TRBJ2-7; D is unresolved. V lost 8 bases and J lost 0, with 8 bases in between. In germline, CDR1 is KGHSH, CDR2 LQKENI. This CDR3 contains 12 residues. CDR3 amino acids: CASSPSSYEQYF. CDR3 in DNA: TGTGCCAGCAGCCCGAGCTCCTACGAGCAGTACTTC.

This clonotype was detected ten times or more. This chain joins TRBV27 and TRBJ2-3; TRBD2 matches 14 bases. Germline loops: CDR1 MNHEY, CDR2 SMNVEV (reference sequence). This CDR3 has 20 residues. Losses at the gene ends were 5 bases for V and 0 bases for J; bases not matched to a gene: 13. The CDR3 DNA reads TGTGCCAGCAGTACGGGACTAGCGGGGGTTGTAGAGATTAGCACAGATACGCAGTATTTT. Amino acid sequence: CASSTGLAGVVEISTDTQYF.

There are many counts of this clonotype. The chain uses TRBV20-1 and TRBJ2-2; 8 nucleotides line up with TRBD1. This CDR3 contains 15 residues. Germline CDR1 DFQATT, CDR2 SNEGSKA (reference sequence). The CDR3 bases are TGCAGCGTTCCAAACTCAGGGGGCGATACCGGGGAGCTGTTTTTT. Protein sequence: CSVPNSGGDTGELFF.

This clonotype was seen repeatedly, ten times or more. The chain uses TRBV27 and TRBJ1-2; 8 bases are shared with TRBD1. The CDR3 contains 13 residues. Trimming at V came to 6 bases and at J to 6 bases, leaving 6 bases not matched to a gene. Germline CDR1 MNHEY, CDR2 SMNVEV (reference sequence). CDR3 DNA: TGTGCCAGCAGGGGACAGGCGGCAAATGGCTACACCTTC. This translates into CASRGQAANGYTF.

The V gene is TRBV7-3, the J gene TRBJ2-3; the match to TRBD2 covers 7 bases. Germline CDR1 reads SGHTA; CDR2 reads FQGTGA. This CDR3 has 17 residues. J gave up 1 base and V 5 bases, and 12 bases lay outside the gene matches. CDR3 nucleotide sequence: TGTGCCAGCAGCCCGAAGGGAGGGCGGGGAGGCACAGATACGCAGTATTTT. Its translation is CASSPKGGRGGTDTQYF.

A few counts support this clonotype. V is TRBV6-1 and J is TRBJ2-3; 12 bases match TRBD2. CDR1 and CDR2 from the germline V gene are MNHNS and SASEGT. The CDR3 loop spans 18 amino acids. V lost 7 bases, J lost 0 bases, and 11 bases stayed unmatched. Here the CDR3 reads CASTPFGLAGGSTDTQYF. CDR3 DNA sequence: TGTGCCAGCACCCCCTTTGGGCTAGCGGGGGGGAGCACAGATACGCAGTATTTT.

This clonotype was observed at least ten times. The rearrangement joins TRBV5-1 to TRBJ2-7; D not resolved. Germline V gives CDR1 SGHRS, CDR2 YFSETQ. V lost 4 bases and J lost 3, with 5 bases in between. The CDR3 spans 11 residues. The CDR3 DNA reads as TGCGCCAGCAGCGACTTCTACGAGCAGTACTTC. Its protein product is CASSDFYEQYF.

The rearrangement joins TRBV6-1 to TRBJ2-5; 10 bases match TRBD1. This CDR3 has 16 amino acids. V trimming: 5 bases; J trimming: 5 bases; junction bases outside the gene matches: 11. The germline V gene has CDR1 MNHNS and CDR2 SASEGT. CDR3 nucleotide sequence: TGTGCCAGCAGTCGCTCCCTAGGACAGGGGGATGAGACCCAGTACTTC. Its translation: CASSRSLGQGDETQYF.

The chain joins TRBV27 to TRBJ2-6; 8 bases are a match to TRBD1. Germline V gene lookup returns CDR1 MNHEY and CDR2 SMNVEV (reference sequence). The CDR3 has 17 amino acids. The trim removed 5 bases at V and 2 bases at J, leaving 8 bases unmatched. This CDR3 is CASSLGQGYPGANVLTF. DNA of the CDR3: TGTGCCAGCAGTCTAGGACAGGGATACCCTGGGGCCAACGTCCTGACTTTC.

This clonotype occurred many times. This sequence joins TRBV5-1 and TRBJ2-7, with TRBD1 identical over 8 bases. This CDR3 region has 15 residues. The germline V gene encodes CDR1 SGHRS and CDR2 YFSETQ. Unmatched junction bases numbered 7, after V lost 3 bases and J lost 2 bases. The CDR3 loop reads CASSSTGTGTYEQYF. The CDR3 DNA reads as TGCGCCAGCAGCTCTACCGGGACAGGAACCTACGAGCAGTACTTC. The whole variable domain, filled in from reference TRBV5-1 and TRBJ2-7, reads KAGVTQTPRYLIKTRGQQVTLSCSPISGHRSVSWYQQTPGQGLQFLFEYFSETQRNKGNFPGRFSGRQFSNSRSEMNVSTLELGDSALYLCASSSTGTGTYEQYFGPGTRLTVT.

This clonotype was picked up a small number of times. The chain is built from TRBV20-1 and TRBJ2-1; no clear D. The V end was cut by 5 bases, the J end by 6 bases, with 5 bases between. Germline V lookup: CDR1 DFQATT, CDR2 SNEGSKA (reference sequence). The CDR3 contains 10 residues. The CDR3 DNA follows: TGCAGTGCTTACCTCAATGAGCAGTTCTTC. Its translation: CSAYLNEQFF.

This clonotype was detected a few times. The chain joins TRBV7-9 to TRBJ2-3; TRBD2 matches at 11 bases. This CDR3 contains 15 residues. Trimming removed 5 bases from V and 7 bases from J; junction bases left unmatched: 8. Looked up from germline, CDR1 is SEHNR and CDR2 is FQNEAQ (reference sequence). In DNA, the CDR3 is TGTGCCAGCAGCCTTAGCGGGGGGGAAGCGAATACGCAGTATTTT. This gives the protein CASSLSGGEANTQYF.

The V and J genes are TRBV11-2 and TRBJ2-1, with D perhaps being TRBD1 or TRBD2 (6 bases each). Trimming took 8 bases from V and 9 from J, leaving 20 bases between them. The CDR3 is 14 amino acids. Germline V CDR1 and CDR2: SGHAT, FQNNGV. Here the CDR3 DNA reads TGTGCCAGCTGGAACCGTGGGGGGCGGGGTGAGCAGTTCTTC. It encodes CASWNRGGRGEQFF.

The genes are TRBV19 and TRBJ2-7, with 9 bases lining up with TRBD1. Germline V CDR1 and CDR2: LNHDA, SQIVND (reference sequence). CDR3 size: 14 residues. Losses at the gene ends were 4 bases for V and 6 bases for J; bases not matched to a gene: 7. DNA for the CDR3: TGTGCCAGTAGTACCACAGGGGGCTGGAGCGAGCAGTACTTC. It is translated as CASSTTGGWSEQYF.

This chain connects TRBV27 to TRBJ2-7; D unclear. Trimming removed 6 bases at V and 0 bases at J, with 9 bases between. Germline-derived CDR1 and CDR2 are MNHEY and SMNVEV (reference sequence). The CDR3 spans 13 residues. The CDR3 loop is CASRPGSSYEQYF. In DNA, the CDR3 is TGTGCCAGCAGACCGGGCTCCTCCTACGAGCAGTACTTC.